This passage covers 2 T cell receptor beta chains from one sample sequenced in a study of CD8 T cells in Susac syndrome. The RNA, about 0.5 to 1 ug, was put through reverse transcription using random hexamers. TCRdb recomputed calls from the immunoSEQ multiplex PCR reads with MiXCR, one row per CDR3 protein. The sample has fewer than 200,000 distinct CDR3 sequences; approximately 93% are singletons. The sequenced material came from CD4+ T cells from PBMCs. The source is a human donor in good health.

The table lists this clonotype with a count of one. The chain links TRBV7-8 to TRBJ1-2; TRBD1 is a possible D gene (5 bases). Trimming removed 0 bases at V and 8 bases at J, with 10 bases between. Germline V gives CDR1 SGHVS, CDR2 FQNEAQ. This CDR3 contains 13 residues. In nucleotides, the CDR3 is TGTGCCAGCAGCTTAGCGGGGCTCGGCGGCTACACCTTC. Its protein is CASSLAGLGGYTF.

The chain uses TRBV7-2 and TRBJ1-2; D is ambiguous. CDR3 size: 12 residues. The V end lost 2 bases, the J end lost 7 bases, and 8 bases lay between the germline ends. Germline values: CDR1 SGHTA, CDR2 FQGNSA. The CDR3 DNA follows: TGTGCCAGCAGCTTATTAGGCACTGGCTACACCTTC. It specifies CASSLLGTGYTF.